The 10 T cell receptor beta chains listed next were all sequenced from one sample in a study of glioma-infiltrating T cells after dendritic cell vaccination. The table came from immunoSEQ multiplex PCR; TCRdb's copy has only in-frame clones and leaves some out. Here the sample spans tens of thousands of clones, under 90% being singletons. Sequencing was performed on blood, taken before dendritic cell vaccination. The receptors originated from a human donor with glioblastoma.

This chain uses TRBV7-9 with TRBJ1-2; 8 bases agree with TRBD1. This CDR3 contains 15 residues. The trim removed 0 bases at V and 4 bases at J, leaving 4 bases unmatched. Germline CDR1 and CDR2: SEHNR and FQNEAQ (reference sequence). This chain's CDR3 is CASSLARDRPYGYTF. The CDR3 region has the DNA TGTGCCAGCAGCTTAGCGAGGGACAGGCCCTATGGCTACACCTTC.

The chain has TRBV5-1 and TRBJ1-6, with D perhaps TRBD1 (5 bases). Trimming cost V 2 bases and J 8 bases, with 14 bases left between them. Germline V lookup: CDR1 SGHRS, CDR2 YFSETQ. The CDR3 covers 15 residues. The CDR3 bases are TGCGCCAGCAGCTTCGCGGGGGGATTGGATTCACCCCTCCACTTT. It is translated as CASSFAGGLDSPLHF.

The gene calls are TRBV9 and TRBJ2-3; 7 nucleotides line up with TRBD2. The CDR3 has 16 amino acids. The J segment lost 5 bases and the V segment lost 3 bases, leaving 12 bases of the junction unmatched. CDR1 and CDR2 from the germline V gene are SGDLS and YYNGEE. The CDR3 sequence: CASSALGGERVDTQYF. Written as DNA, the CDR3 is TGTGCCAGCAGCGCGCTTGGGGGGGAGAGGGTAGATACGCAGTATTTT.

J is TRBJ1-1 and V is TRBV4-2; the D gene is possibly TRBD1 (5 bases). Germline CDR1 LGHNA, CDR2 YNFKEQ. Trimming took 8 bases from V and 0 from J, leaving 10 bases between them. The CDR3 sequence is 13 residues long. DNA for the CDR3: TGTGCCAGCTCTCGACAGTTGAACACTGAAGCTTTCTTT. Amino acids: CASSRQLNTEAFF.

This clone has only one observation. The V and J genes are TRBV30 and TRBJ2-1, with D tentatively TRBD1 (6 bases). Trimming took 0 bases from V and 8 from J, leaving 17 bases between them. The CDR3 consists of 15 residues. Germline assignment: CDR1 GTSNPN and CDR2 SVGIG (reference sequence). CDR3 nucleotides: TGTGCCTGGAGTGTAATGCAGGGGCCAGCGGATGAGCAGTTCTTC. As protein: CAWSVMQGPADEQFF.

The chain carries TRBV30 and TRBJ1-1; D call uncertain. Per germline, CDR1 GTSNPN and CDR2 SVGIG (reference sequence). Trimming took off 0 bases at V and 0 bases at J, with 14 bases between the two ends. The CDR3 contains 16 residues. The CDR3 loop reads CAWSVGPGNMNTEAFF. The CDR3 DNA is TGTGCCTGGAGTGTAGGCCCGGGAAACATGAACACTGAAGCTTTCTTT. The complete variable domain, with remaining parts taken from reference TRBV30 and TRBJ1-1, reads SQTIHQWPATLVQPVGSPLSLECTVEGTSNPNLYWYRQAAGRGLQLLFYSVGIGQISSEVPQNLSASRPQDRQFILSSKKLLLSDSGFYLCAWSVGPGNMNTEAFFGQGTRLTVV.

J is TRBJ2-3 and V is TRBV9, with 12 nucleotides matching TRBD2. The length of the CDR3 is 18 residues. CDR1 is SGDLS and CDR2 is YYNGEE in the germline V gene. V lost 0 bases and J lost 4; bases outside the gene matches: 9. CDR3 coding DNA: TGTGCCAGCAGCGTAGGGGCTAGCGGGGGGGCCTTTGCAGATACGCAGTATTTT. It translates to CASSVGASGGAFADTQYF.

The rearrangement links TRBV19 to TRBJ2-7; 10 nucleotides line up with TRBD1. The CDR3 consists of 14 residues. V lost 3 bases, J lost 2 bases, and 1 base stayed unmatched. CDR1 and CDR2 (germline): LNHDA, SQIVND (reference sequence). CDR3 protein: CASSIGTGAYEQYF. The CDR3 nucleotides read TGTGCCAGTAGTATTGGGACAGGGGCCTACGAGCAGTACTTC.

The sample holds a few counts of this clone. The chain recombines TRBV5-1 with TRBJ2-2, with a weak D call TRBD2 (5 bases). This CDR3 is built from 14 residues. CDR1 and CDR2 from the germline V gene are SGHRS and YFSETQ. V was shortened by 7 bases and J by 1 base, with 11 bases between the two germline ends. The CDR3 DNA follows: TGCGCCAGCTTCGCGGGTGTGAACACCGGGGAGCTGTTTTTT. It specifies CASFAGVNTGELFF.

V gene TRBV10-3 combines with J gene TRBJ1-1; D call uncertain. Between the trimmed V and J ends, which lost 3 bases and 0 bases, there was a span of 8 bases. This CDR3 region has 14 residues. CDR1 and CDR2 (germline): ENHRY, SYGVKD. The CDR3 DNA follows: TGTGCCATCAGTGAAGGGAGCTTGAACACTGAAGCTTTCTTT. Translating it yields CAISEGSLNTEAFF.